This TCR beta chain derives from a study of T cell changes during pregnancy in multiple sclerosis. The table came from immunoSEQ multiplex PCR; TCRdb's copy has only in-frame clones and leaves some out. Counted here are roughly 71,000 clones, 90% to 95% occurring once; the ten biggest clones make up 1.5% to 2%. The source material was peripheral blood, sampled in the first trimester of pregnancy. This sequence originates from a female donor in good health, enrolled as a control in a pregnancy study.

The CDR3 region is CASSRSGLGVYEQYF. The CDR3 DNA reads as TGTGCCAGCAGCCGAAGCGGACTTGGGGTTTACGAGCAGTACTTC. The chain is built from TRBV7-2 and TRBJ2-7; D perhaps matches TRBD2 (5 bases). Trimming removed 5 bases from V and 4 bases from J, with 18 bases in between. This CDR3 is built from 15 residues. The germline V gene has CDR1 SGHTA and CDR2 FQGNSA.